A single sample gave rise to the 31 T cell receptor beta chains below, sequenced in a study of blood T cell repertoires in COVID-19. The assay was immunoSEQ multiplex PCR, and TCRdb's table has in-frame clones only and misses some. The profile shows about 230,000 clones, roughly 83% of them singletons. Sample: peripheral blood. These receptors were obtained from a woman aged 45-65 years with acute or convalescent COVID-19.

The rearrangement joins TRBV27 to TRBJ2-1, with 7 bases aligning to TRBD1. The J segment lost 5 bases and the V segment lost 5 bases, leaving 3 bases of the junction unmatched. This CDR3 has 13 residues. Germline V CDR1 and CDR2: MNHEY, SMNVEV (reference sequence). CDR3 protein: CASSPGTDNEQFF. CDR3 DNA sequence: TGTGCCAGCAGTCCGGGGACAGACAATGAGCAGTTCTTC.

The V gene is TRBV29-1, the J gene TRBJ2-1; 9 positions agree with TRBD1. The CDR3 consists of 14 residues. V was clipped by 4 bases and J by 14 bases; unmatched bases: 15. Germline values: CDR1 SQVTM, CDR2 ANQGSEA. This CDR3 reads CSVGGTGPGVVEFF. The CDR3 nucleotides are TGCAGCGTTGGAGGGACAGGGCCGGGGGTTGTGGAGTTCTTC.

The chain recombines TRBV28 with TRBJ2-7; maybe TRBD1 (6 bases). V was shortened by 10 bases and J by 2 bases, with 21 bases between the two germline ends. The CDR3 extends over 15 amino acids. Germline V gene sequence: CDR1 MDHEN, CDR2 SYDVKM. The chain's CDR3 is CAITNQGFRTYEQYF. For the CDR3, the DNA is TGTGCCATTACAAATCAGGGGTTTCGGACCTACGAGCAGTACTTC.

The chain links TRBV5-5 to TRBJ1-3; D is perhaps TRBD1 (6 bases). CDR3 size: 15 residues. In germline, CDR1 is SGHKS, CDR2 YYEKEE (reference sequence). Trimming cost V 0 bases and J 3 bases, with 10 bases left between them. The CDR3 DNA follows: TGTGCCAGCAGCTTGGTCTCCAGGGGTGGAAACACCATATATTTT. The encoded protein is CASSLVSRGGNTIYF. Combining the CDR3 with reference TRBV5-5 and TRBJ1-3 gives the whole variable domain DAGVTQSPTHLIKTRGQQVTLRCSPISGHKSVSWYQQVLGQGPQFIFQYYEKEERGRGNFPDRFSARQFPNYSSELNVNALLLGDSALYLCASSLVSRGGNTIYFGEGSWLTVV.

This rearrangement joins TRBV2 to TRBJ1-5, with D possibly TRBD1 on 5 matching bases. The germline V gene encodes CDR1 SNHLY and CDR2 FYNNEI. V shed 7 bases and J shed 7 bases, with 14 bases lying between them. The CDR3 loop spans 13 amino acids. CDR3 DNA sequence: TGTGCCAGCAACTTGGGAGGGGACCAGCCCCAGCATTTT. Translating gives CASNLGGDQPQHF. The complete variable domain, with remaining parts taken from reference TRBV2 and TRBJ1-5, reads EPEVTQTPSHQVTQMGQEVILRCVPISNHLYFYWYRQILGQKVEFLVSFYNNEISEKSEIFDDQFSVERPDGSNFTLKIRSTKLEDSAMYFCASNLGGDQPQHFGDGTRLSIL.

This sequence joins TRBV6-1 and TRBJ1-5; D gene ambiguous. Germline V gene lookup returns CDR1 MNHNS and CDR2 SASEGT. The CDR3 contains 14 residues. The V and J ends lost 1 base and 6 bases respectively, with 10 bases between them. CDR3 nucleotide sequence: TGTGCCAGCAGTGAAGGTCCGGAGCGTCAGCCCCAGCATTTT. Its translation is CASSEGPERQPQHF.

The V call is TRBV4-3, the J call TRBJ1-1, with TRBD1 as a possible D gene (5 bases). In germline, CDR1 is LGHNA, CDR2 YSLEER. The germline V and J ends were trimmed by 0 bases and 4 bases, with 9 bases remaining between them. The CDR3 has 14 amino acids. The DNA for the CDR3 is TGCGCCAGCAGCCAAGATCGGGGGGGCACTGAAGCTTTCTTT. It yields the protein CASSQDRGGTEAFF.

The chain couples TRBV5-1 to TRBJ2-3, with D tentatively TRBD1 (8 bases). The V gene lost 5 bases and the J gene lost 2 bases, with 12 bases spanning the gap. CDR1 is SGHRS and CDR2 is YFSETQ in the germline V gene. The CDR3 has 14 residues. CDR3 sequence: CASRQGGTTDTQYF. The CDR3 DNA sequence: TGCGCCAGCAGACAGGGGGGGACCACAGATACGCAGTATTTT.

The rearrangement joins TRBV7-2 to TRBJ1-5; D perhaps matches TRBD1 (5 bases). The germline gives CDR1 SGHTA, CDR2 FQGNSA. CDR3 length: 13 residues. Trimming left V 6 bases short and J 7 bases short, with 13 bases between. The CDR3 bases are TGTGCCAGCAGTCGGAACCAGGGACAGCCCCAGCATTTT. Encoded protein: CASSRNQGQPQHF.

The chain recombines TRBV7-9 with TRBJ2-5; D not certain. The CDR3 is made up of 14 amino acids. The V end lost 4 bases, the J end lost 4 bases, and 13 bases lay between the germline ends. Germline assignment: CDR1 SEHNR and CDR2 FQNEAQ (reference sequence). For the CDR3, the DNA is TGTGCCAGCAGCTCAATAGAGGCCGCAGAGACCCAGTACTTC. It codes for CASSSIEAAETQYF.

V usage is TRBV7-2 and J usage is TRBJ2-3; 11 nucleotides line up with TRBD2. Germline V CDR1 and CDR2: SGHTA, FQGNSA. Unmatched junction bases numbered 5, after V lost 5 bases and J lost 7 bases. The CDR3 spans 14 residues. The CDR3: CASSQTSGAYTQYF. The CDR3 DNA is TGTGCCAGCAGCCAGACTAGCGGGGCTTATACGCAGTATTTT.

This clone occurred a few times. The chain has TRBV28 and TRBJ2-3; 7 positions match TRBD2. With V trimmed by 8 bases and J by 5 bases, 13 bases remained unmatched. The CDR3 is 15 amino acids. CDR1 is MDHEN, CDR2 SYDVKM, per germline. The CDR3 loop reads CASEPLGTKIDTQYF. The CDR3 DNA follows: TGTGCCAGCGAGCCCCTTGGGACTAAAATAGATACGCAGTATTTT. The whole variable domain, filled in from reference TRBV28 and TRBJ2-3, reads DVKVTQSSRYLVKRTGEKVFLECVQDMDHENMFWYRQDPGLGLRLIYFSYDVKMKEKGDIPEGYSVSREKKERFSLILESASTNQTSMYLCASEPLGTKIDTQYFGPGTRLTVL.

This clone was counted once. The chain combines TRBV5-1 with TRBJ2-3; 9 bases fit TRBD2. From germline, CDR1 is SGHRS and CDR2 YFSETQ. V was clipped by 0 bases and J by 0 bases; unmatched bases: 2. The CDR3 is 16 amino acids. This CDR3 reads CASSLGGGASTDTQYF. CDR3 nucleotide sequence: TGCGCCAGCAGCTTGGGCGGGGGGGCCAGCACAGATACGCAGTATTTT.

The chain is built from TRBV25-1 and TRBJ2-7, with D possibly TRBD1 on 5 matching bases. Trimming removed 5 bases from V and 0 bases from J, with 14 bases in between. CDR3 length: 15 amino acids. Germline values: CDR1 MGHDK, CDR2 SYGVNS. As DNA, the CDR3 is TGTGCCAGCAGTAAAGGGGCGGAAAGCTCCTACGAGCAGTACTTC. Translated: CASSKGAESSYEQYF.

The CDR3 spells CASSLGQGPFKEKLFF. The CDR3 bases are TGTGCCAGCAGCTTGGGACAGGGTCCCTTTAAGGAAAAACTGTTTTTT. The chain has TRBV11-3 and TRBJ1-4, with TRBD1 matching over 9 bases. Germline CDR1 reads SGHNT; CDR2 reads YENEEA. This CDR3 contains 16 residues. J gave up 8 bases and V 3 bases, and 10 bases lay outside the gene matches.

The J gene is TRBJ1-1, the V gene TRBV5-1; 10 bases map to TRBD1. The CDR3 is 16 residues long. J gave up 1 base and V 1 base, and 4 bases lay outside the gene matches. CDR1 SGHRS and CDR2 YFSETQ come from the germline V gene. The CDR3 DNA sequence: TGCGCCAGCAGCTTGCGGACAGGGGGAAAGAACACTGAAGCTTTCTTT. Translating gives CASSLRTGGKNTEAFF.

The rearrangement links TRBV28 to TRBJ2-7; D is ambiguous. The V end lost 8 bases, the J end lost 2 bases, and 16 bases lay between the germline ends. CDR1 and CDR2 from the germline V gene are MDHEN and SYDVKM. This CDR3 has 14 amino acids. CDR3 loop: CASVTGSRAYEQYF. CDR3 bases: TGTGCCAGCGTGACCGGGTCAAGAGCCTACGAGCAGTACTTC.

A few counts support this clone. The rearrangement uses TRBV18 and TRBJ2-2, with TRBD1 matching 8 bases. The germline V gene has CDR1 KGHSH and CDR2 LQKENI. V dropped 3 bases and J dropped 4; count of bases not matched to a gene: 4. There are 15 residues in the CDR3. The chain's CDR3 is CASSPPGGRTGELFF. DNA of the CDR3: TGTGCCAGCTCACCTCCAGGGGGCCGCACCGGGGAGCTGTTTTTT.

The chain has TRBV19 and TRBJ1-1; 7 bases map to TRBD1. V shed 5 bases, J shed 3 bases, and the junction held 3 bases outside the gene matches. Germline-derived CDR1 and CDR2 are LNHDA and SQIVND (reference sequence). This CDR3 is 13 amino acids long. CDR3 residues: CASSATGDTEAFF. The CDR3 nucleotides read TGTGCCAGTAGTGCTACAGGGGACACTGAAGCTTTCTTT.

V usage is TRBV30 and J usage is TRBJ1-1, with D uncertain. Germline V gene lookup returns CDR1 GTSNPN and CDR2 SVGIG (reference sequence). The V end lost 5 bases, the J end lost 0 bases, and 7 bases lay between the germline ends. The CDR3 spans 12 residues. This CDR3 is CAWAPMNTEAFF. CDR3 nucleotide sequence: TGTGCCTGGGCCCCCATGAACACTGAAGCTTTCTTT.

This clone was counted only a few times. The V call is TRBV6-4, the J call TRBJ1-5, with a tentative D call TRBD1 (6 bases). In germline, CDR1 is MRHNA, CDR2 SNTAGT. The V and J ends lost 3 bases and 5 bases respectively, with 8 bases between them. The CDR3 has 13 residues. CDR3 sequence (DNA): TGTGCCAGCAGTGAGGGGGCGCATCAGCCCCAGCATTTT. Translated, it gives CASSEGAHQPQHF.

V usage is TRBV18 and J usage is TRBJ2-2, with D possibly being TRBD2 (5 bases). CDR3 length: 15 amino acids. Germline assignment: CDR1 KGHSH and CDR2 LQKENI. With 1 base removed from V and 3 bases from J, the gap between germline ends came to 9 bases. CDR3: CASSPRKEDTGELFF. The CDR3 DNA reads as TGTGCCAGCTCACCACGAAAGGAGGACACCGGGGAGCTGTTTTTT.

The rearrangement uses TRBV6-5 and TRBJ2-7; no reliable D call. CDR1 MNHEY and CDR2 SVGAGI come from the germline V gene. The CDR3 runs to 11 residues. Trimming cost V 7 bases and J 2 bases, with 6 bases left between them. CDR3 sequence (DNA): TGTGCCAGCACCCTCCCCTACGAGCAGTACTTC. It specifies CASTLPYEQYF.

The chain joins TRBV15 to TRBJ2-7; 10 bases line up with TRBD1. This CDR3 contains 15 residues. The junction had 3 bases not matched to a gene; V was cut back by 2 bases and J by 2 bases. Per germline, CDR1 LNHNV and CDR2 YYDKDF (reference sequence). CDR3 coding DNA: TGTGCCACCAGCAGAAGGACAGGGGGGACCTACGAGCAGTACTTC. Residues: CATSRRTGGTYEQYF.

This clone was found once. The chain carries TRBV6-5 and TRBJ1-2; 8 nucleotides align to TRBD1. With V trimmed by 6 bases and J by 8 bases, 5 bases remained unmatched. The CDR3 covers 12 residues. Germline V lookup: CDR1 MNHEY, CDR2 SVGAGI. Written as DNA, the CDR3 is TGTGCCAGCAGGACAGGGGAGGGAGGCTACACCTTC. Amino acid sequence: CASRTGEGGYTF.

The CDR3 protein is CASRLGGVKEQYF. DNA for the CDR3: TGTGCCAGCAGACTGGGGGGAGTAAAAGAGCAGTACTTC. The chain carries TRBV12-3 or TRBV12-4 and TRBJ2-7; tentatively, D is TRBD2 (6 bases). Trimming pared 6 bases from V and 7 bases from J, leaving 16 bases between. This CDR3 comprises 13 residues.

As to this clone: Germline is not matched at one junction end, which may reflect a read error. The chain combines TRBV30 with TRBJ2-7; 8 nucleotides line up with TRBD1. Germline assignment: CDR1 GTSNPN and CDR2 SVGIG (reference sequence). The CDR3 has 9 amino acids. This chain's CDR3 is CAWSGTGSF. The CDR3 bases are TGTGCCTGGAGTGGGACAGGGAGCTTC.

The chain has TRBV7-9 and TRBJ2-2; 8 bases match TRBD1. The CDR3 is made up of 16 amino acids. The V gene end was trimmed by 4 bases and the J gene end by 7 bases; junction bases not matched to a gene: 11. The germline gives CDR1 SEHNR, CDR2 FQNEAQ (reference sequence). The CDR3 nucleotides read TGTGCCAGCAGCTATGGGAGGCAGGGGGCAGGCGGGGAGCTGTTTTTT. Translation gives CASSYGRQGAGGELFF.

The chain recombines TRBV2 with TRBJ2-2, with a tentative D call TRBD2 (6 bases). CDR1 is SNHLY, CDR2 FYNNEI, per germline. The CDR3 sequence is 17 residues long. Trimming stripped 0 bases from V and 4 bases from J, with 15 bases between. The CDR3 nucleotides read TGTGCCAGCAGTGAAGCGACCAAATTGGGGGGCACCGGGGAGCTGTTTTTT. This encodes CASSEATKLGGTGELFF.

The chain has TRBV6-5 and TRBJ1-2, with TRBD1 matching over 8 bases. With V trimmed by 3 bases and J by 2 bases, 2 bases remained unmatched. Germline assignment: CDR1 MNHEY and CDR2 SVGAGI. This CDR3 comprises 14 residues. CDR3 loop: CASSYGQGNYGYTF. CDR3 nucleotide sequence: TGTGCCAGCAGTTATGGACAGGGCAACTATGGCTACACCTTC.

The rearrangement links TRBV11-2 to TRBJ2-7; D is unclear. Deletions cut 1 base from V and 3 bases from J, with 13 bases between. The CDR3 loop spans 15 amino acids. Germline V gene data show CDR1 as SGHAT and CDR2 as FQNNGV. As DNA, the CDR3 is TGTGCCAGCAGCTTAGGGAGTCTTCTGTTCTACGAGCAGTACTTC. Its translation is CASSLGSLLFYEQYF. The complete variable domain, with remaining parts taken from reference TRBV11-2 and TRBJ2-7, reads EAGVAQSPRYKIIEKRQSVAFWCNPISGHATLYWYQQILGQGPKLLIQFQNNGVVDDSQLPKDRFSAERLKGVDSTLKIQPAKLEDSAVYLCASSLGSLLFYEQYFGPGTRLTVT.